This TCR beta chain derives from a study of T cell responses to AZD1222 COVID-19 vaccine. Overall study: Second-dose groups at about 4 or about 12 weeks were pooled.

Study results and caveats: Dominant at 160-218 and 743-854, vaccine-associated CD4 TCRs also spanned spike. The donor cohort was predominantly white British with a female majority, and clonal diversity may have been underestimated. Baseline antibody screening turned up just a handful of seropositive AZD1222 recipients.

Notes on this clone: What it binds is unknown.

Trimming took off 3 bases at V and 0 bases at J, with 9 bases between the two ends. The germline V gene encodes CDR1 ENHRY and CDR2 SYGVKD. This CDR3 spans 15 amino acids. TCRdb's table, derived via immunoSEQ multiplex PCR, lists solely in-frame clones and lacks some. The sample lists some 150,000 clones; 85% to 90% were seen once. The V call is TRBV10-3, the J call TRBJ1-3; D call uncertain. The receptor was derived from an adult in good health. Material: peripheral blood, obtained on day 0 of AZD1222 vaccination. The CDR3 nucleotides read TGTGCCATCAGTGATCCTCGGGGCTCTGGAAACACCATATATTTT. It is translated as CAISDPRGSGNTIYF.